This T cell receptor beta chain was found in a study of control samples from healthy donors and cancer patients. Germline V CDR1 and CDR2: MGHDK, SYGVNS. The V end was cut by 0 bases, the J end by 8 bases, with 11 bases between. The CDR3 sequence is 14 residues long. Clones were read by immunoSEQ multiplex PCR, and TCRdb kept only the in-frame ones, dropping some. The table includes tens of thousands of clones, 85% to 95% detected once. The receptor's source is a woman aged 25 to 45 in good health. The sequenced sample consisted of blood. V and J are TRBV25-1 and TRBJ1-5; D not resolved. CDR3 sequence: CASSEYMAGKPQHF. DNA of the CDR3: TGTGCCAGCAGTGAATATATGGCCGGGAAGCCCCAGCATTTT.